This T cell receptor beta chain comes out of a study of synovial regulatory T cells in juvenile arthritis. The approximately eleven donors had active juvenile idiopathic arthritis, with 3 polyarticular and 8 oligoarticular cases. Germline CDR1 SGHTA, CDR2 FQGNSA. CDR3 length: 13 amino acids. The record lacks a DNA sequence. Profiled with immunoSEQ multiplex PCR; TCRdb holds only in-frame clones, not every one. The sample data list 7,700 or so clones. The sequence derives from a donor aged 2-35 years with juvenile idiopathic arthritis. The gene calls are TRBV7-2 and TRBJ1-5. What was sequenced was Treg cells from blood. Subset defined: remaining (HLA-DR-negative) circulating blood Treg cells. CDR3 amino acids: CASSRTTWGPQHF.